One and the same sample provided the 21 T cell receptor beta chains below, sequenced in a study of CD8+CD57+ T cells in acquired aplastic anemia. Those patients picked for sequencing had displayed CD8+CD57+ cell expansion on flow cytometry. Investigators profiled TCR beta VDJ and CDR3 from genomic DNA template. A single record per CDR3 protein comes from TCRdb applying MiXCR to the reads. In the table there are about 190,000 distinct CDR3 sequences, 48% of which are singletons. The specimen was sorted CD4+, CD8+, or CD8+CD57+ T cells (not recorded which) from PBMCs. The receptors derive from a human donor with aplastic anemia.

This clonotype was seen many times. This sequence joins TRBV7-6 and TRBJ2-7, with TRBD1 identical over 8 bases. Germline V gene sequence: CDR1 SGHVS, CDR2 FNYEAQ. The length of the CDR3 is 15 residues. J lost 4 bases, V lost 7 bases, and 12 bases had no gene match. The CDR3 loop is CASTKGQGALYEQYF. The DNA of the CDR3 is TGTGCCAGCACCAAGGGTCAGGGGGCGCTTTACGAGCAGTACTTC. Drawing the rest from reference TRBV7-6 and TRBJ2-7, the complete variable domain is GAGVSQSPRYKVTKRGQDVALRCDPISGHVSLYWYRQALGQGPEFLTYFNYEAQQDKSGLPNDRFSAERPEGSISTLTIQRTEQRDSAMYRCASTKGQGALYEQYFGPGTRLTVT.

This clonotype was observed a handful of times. The chain carries TRBV2 and TRBJ2-5; 8 bases align to TRBD2. The CDR3 totals 12 residues. Germline V CDR1 and CDR2: SNHLY, FYNNEI. V lost 5 bases to trimming and J lost 5 bases; unmatched junction nucleotides: 1. The CDR3 DNA reads as TGTGCCAGCAGTCGGGGGGGTGAGACCCAGTACTTC. Translated, it gives CASSRGGETQYF.

The gene calls are TRBV19 and TRBJ2-7; 7 nucleotides agree with TRBD1. CDR1 and CDR2 (germline): LNHDA, SQIVND (reference sequence). The CDR3 is made up of 15 amino acids. The ends lost 1 base at V and 4 bases at J; junction bases unmatched: 7. CDR3 sequence: CASSIAPGQQYEQYF. CDR3 coding DNA: TGTGCCAGTAGTATAGCTCCGGGACAGCAGTACGAGCAGTACTTC.

This clonotype has only a few counts. The chain couples TRBV10-3 to TRBJ2-2; 10 bases agree with TRBD2. The V gene end was trimmed by 7 bases and the J gene end by 6 bases; junction bases not matched to a gene: 5. CDR1 and CDR2 (germline): ENHRY, SYGVKD. This CDR3 has 14 amino acids. The CDR3, as DNA: TGTGCCATCACCCGGACTAGCGGACCCGGGGAGCTGTTTTTT. Translating it yields CAITRTSGPGELFF.

There are a few counts of this clonotype. The rearrangement joins TRBV24-1 to TRBJ1-1; 7 bases match TRBD1. The CDR3 sequence is 16 residues long. J gave up 0 bases and V 6 bases, and 9 bases lay outside the gene matches. Germline lookup yields CDR1 KGHDR and CDR2 SFDVKD. The chain's CDR3 is CATSPRTGDMNTEAFF. DNA of the CDR3: TGTGCCACCAGTCCACGTACAGGGGACATGAACACTGAAGCTTTCTTT.

The chain combines TRBV10-3 with TRBJ1-1, with 9 bases aligning to TRBD1. The trim removed 2 bases at V and 1 base at J, leaving 2 bases unmatched. The CDR3 extends over 15 amino acids. Germline CDR1 ENHRY, CDR2 SYGVKD. CDR3 bases: TGTGCCATCAGTGAGCAGGGACAGGGGAACACTGAAGCTTTCTTT. Its translation is CAISEQGQGNTEAFF.

J is TRBJ2-3 and V is TRBV24-1, with D possibly being TRBD1 or TRBD2 (5 bases each). The germline V gene has CDR1 KGHDR and CDR2 SFDVKD. CDR3 length: 16 residues. Between the trimmed V and J ends, which lost 2 bases and 3 bases, there was a span of 14 bases. In nucleotides, the CDR3 is TGTGCCACCAGTGATTCGGGACGGGCTTATACAGATACGCAGTATTTT. Translating it yields CATSDSGRAYTDTQYF.

This clonotype was observed a few times. The chain couples TRBV25-1 to TRBJ2-7; D unclear. Germline values: CDR1 MGHDK, CDR2 SYGVNS. V lost 6 bases, J lost 5 bases, and 11 bases lay in between. There are 12 residues in the CDR3. CDR3 coding DNA: TGTGCCAGCAGCTACTTCATCAACGAGCAGTACTTC. It encodes CASSYFINEQYF.

This clonotype occurred many times. This chain connects TRBV7-9 to TRBJ2-3, with D perhaps matching TRBD1 (5 bases). The germline V and J ends were trimmed by 1 base and 5 bases, with 16 bases remaining between them. The CDR3 consists of 16 residues. The V gene's germline CDR1 is SEHNR and CDR2 FQNEAQ (reference sequence). The CDR3 DNA reads TGTGCCAGCAGCTTAGGGCCGCCAGGGTACCTAGATACGCAGTATTTT. Its translation is CASSLGPPGYLDTQYF.

This clonotype was observed many times. One end of the junction varies from germline; a read error may be responsible. Here the CDR3 reads CASSQPPPGTGAGGGFF. As DNA, the CDR3 is TGTGCCAGCAGCCAACCGCCGCCCGGGACAGGGGCGGGAGGAGGCTTCTTC. The rearrangement uses TRBV6-1 and TRBJ2-7; 10 bases map to TRBD1. The length of the CDR3 is 17 residues. The germline V gene has CDR1 MNHNS and CDR2 SASEGT.

This clonotype has a handful of counts. This chain uses TRBV2 with TRBJ2-1; 9 bases map to TRBD2. Germline CDR1 reads SNHLY; CDR2 reads FYNNEI. J was trimmed by 5 bases and V by 7 bases; bases with no gene match: 6. The length of the CDR3 is 14 residues. This chain's CDR3 is CASNTGLAHNEQFF. In nucleotides, the CDR3 is TGTGCCAGCAACACGGGACTAGCTCACAATGAGCAGTTCTTC.

This clonotype was counted at least ten times. The chain combines TRBV29-1 with TRBJ2-1, with D possibly matching TRBD1 (5 bases). Germline CDR1 reads SQVTM; CDR2 reads ANQGSEA. V shed 4 bases and J shed 9 bases, with 22 bases lying between them. This CDR3 is built from 15 residues. The CDR3, as DNA: TGCAGCGTTGGCGGCCGACGGACACGGTCGGGTGAGCAGTTCTTC. This gives the protein CSVGGRRTRSGEQFF.

The J gene is TRBJ2-7, the V gene TRBV10-3, with 11 positions matching TRBD1. In germline, CDR1 is ENHRY, CDR2 SYGVKD. The CDR3 length is 13 residues. V gave up 6 bases and J gave up 5 bases; unmatched junction bases: 3. CDR3 nucleotides: TGTGCCATCAGGGGACAGGGGGAGGACGAGCAGTACTTC. It translates to CAIRGQGEDEQYF.

This clonotype has only a few counts. The genes are TRBV10-3 and TRBJ1-2, with TRBD1 matching over 10 bases. The CDR3 loop spans 15 amino acids. J lost 4 bases, V lost 9 bases, and 11 bases had no gene match. The germline V gene encodes CDR1 ENHRY and CDR2 SYGVKD. The CDR3 protein is CAIGTGVTASYGYTF. CDR3 in DNA: TGTGCCATAGGGACAGGGGTTACGGCAAGCTATGGCTACACCTTC.

V and J are TRBV3-1 and TRBJ1-1; unclear D gene. V lost 3 bases to trimming and J lost 0 bases, with 8 bases between them. This CDR3 has 14 amino acids. The germline V gene has CDR1 LGHDT and CDR2 YNNKEL (reference sequence). CDR3 coding DNA: TGTGCCAGCAGCCATAATGGGGTGAACACTGAAGCTTTCTTT. It codes for CASSHNGVNTEAFF.

This clonotype was seen repeatedly, ten times or more. V usage is TRBV9 and J usage is TRBJ2-2; D uncertain. The germline gives CDR1 SGDLS, CDR2 YYNGEE. This CDR3 comprises 13 residues. V was cut by 0 bases and J by 4 bases, with 4 bases left in between. The CDR3 nucleotides are TGTGCCAGCAGCGTAGGGTCCACCGGGGAGCTGTTTTTT. As protein: CASSVGSTGELFF.

The chain employs TRBV11-3 and TRBJ1-1, with TRBD1 matching 7 bases. Trimming cost V 4 bases and J 10 bases; bases outside gene matches: 9. Germline assignment: CDR1 SGHNT and CDR2 YENEEA. The CDR3 is 13 residues long. The DNA of the CDR3 is TGTGCCAGCAGCTCTAAACTCGGACAGGTAGCTTTCTTT. Amino acid sequence: CASSSKLGQVAFF. The variable domain in full, completed from reference TRBV11-3 and TRBJ1-1, reads EAGVVQSPRYKIIEKKQPVAFWCNPISGHNTLYWYLQNLGQGPELLIRYENEEAVDDSQLPKDRFSAERLKGVDSTLKIQPAELGDSAVYLCASSSKLGQVAFFGQGTRLTVV.

This clonotype was counted only a few times. The V call is TRBV12-5, the J call TRBJ1-1, with 11 bases matching TRBD1. J was trimmed by 2 bases and V by 7 bases; bases with no gene match: 3. The CDR3 is 14 residues long. Germline CDR1 and CDR2: LGHNT and FRNRAP. CDR3 sequence: CASVWTGGNTEAFF. The CDR3 region has the DNA TGTGCTAGTGTTTGGACAGGGGGCAACACTGAAGCTTTCTTT.

In its sample, this clonotype was seen many times. The rearrangement joins TRBV5-1 to TRBJ2-3; 11 bases align to TRBD2. Germline V gene lookup returns CDR1 SGHRS and CDR2 YFSETQ. The CDR3 is made up of 16 amino acids. V lost 4 bases to trimming and J lost 3 bases; unmatched junction nucleotides: 7. CDR3 sequence (DNA): TGCGCCAGCAGCGTGGGACTAGCGGACTTAACAGATACGCAGTATTTT. It translates to CASSVGLADLTDTQYF.

This clonotype was seen only a few times. The chain employs TRBV20-1 and TRBJ1-6; D unclear. There are 14 residues in the CDR3. CDR1 and CDR2 from the germline V gene are DFQATT and SNEGSKA (reference sequence). V shed 3 bases and J shed 9 bases, with 15 bases lying between them. Here the CDR3 DNA reads TGCAGTGCTAGGCGCGGGTTAGGGCCTTCACCCCTCCACTTT. It is translated as CSARRGLGPSPLHF.

This chain uses TRBV7-3 with TRBJ2-3; D is perhaps TRBD1 or TRBD2 (5 bases each). The CDR3 is made up of 13 amino acids. The V end was cut by 3 bases, the J end by 6 bases, with 10 bases between. Germline V gene data show CDR1 as SGHTA and CDR2 as FQGTGA. The CDR3 nucleotides are TGTGCCAGCAGCTTTGGGACGGCGGATACGCAGTATTTT. It encodes CASSFGTADTQYF.